Presented here are 20 T cell receptor beta chains from one specimen sequenced in a study of glioma-infiltrating T cells after dendritic cell vaccination. This sample's time point: after dendritic cell vaccination, including at tumor progression/relapse. Data came from immunoSEQ multiplex PCR; TCRdb stores just in-frame clones and leaves some out. The data show roughly 100,000 clones, around 87% seen once. The sample was blood, taken after dendritic cell vaccination. These receptors all come from a human donor with glioblastoma.

The rearrangement joins TRBV6-6 to TRBJ2-3, with 8 positions matching TRBD1. Per the germline V gene, CDR1 is MNHNY and CDR2 is SVGAGI (reference sequence). This CDR3 region has 13 residues. Trimming cost V 8 bases and J 6 bases; bases outside gene matches: 7. The CDR3 coding sequence is TGTGCCAGCGACAGGGGAAGGTCGGATACGCAGTATTTT. It is translated as CASDRGRSDTQYF.

The CDR3 DNA reads as TGTGCCAGCAGCCCTTTTGGACAGGGCACCGGGGAGCTGTTTTTT. Its protein product is CASSPFGQGTGELFF. V gene TRBV7-2 combines with J gene TRBJ2-2, with TRBD1 matching 8 bases. V trimming: 5 bases; J trimming: 4 bases; junction bases outside the gene matches: 6. Germline CDR1 and CDR2: SGHTA and FQGNSA. This CDR3 has 15 amino acids.

This chain joins TRBV7-9 and TRBJ2-5; D uncertain. The V end was cut by 5 bases, the J end by 3 bases, with 7 bases between. This CDR3 comprises 12 residues. Germline V gene data show CDR1 as SEHNR and CDR2 as FQNEAQ (reference sequence). CDR3 in DNA: TGTGCCAGCAGCCCAGAAGAAGAGACCCAGTACTTC. Protein: CASSPEEETQYF. The variable domain in full, with the rest retrieved from reference TRBV7-9 and TRBJ2-5, is DTGVSQNPRHKITKRGQNVTFRCDPISEHNRLYWYRQTLGQGPEFLTYFQNEAQLEKSRLLSDRFSAERPKGSFSTLEIQRTEQGDSAMYLCASSPEEETQYFGPGTRLLVL.

The chain has TRBV13 and TRBJ1-1; unclear D gene. The V end lost 0 bases, the J end lost 5 bases, and 10 bases lay between the germline ends. The germline V gene encodes CDR1 PRHDT and CDR2 FYEKMQ (reference sequence). The CDR3 runs to 14 residues. The CDR3 DNA reads as TGTGCCAGCAGCTTAGGACGGCGGATAACTGAAGCTTTCTTT. Amino acid sequence: CASSLGRRITEAFF.

The chain recombines TRBV30 with TRBJ2-1, with D tentatively TRBD2 (6 bases). This CDR3 contains 13 residues. Trimming took off 7 bases at V and 9 bases at J, with 19 bases between the two ends. The germline V gene encodes CDR1 GTSNPN and CDR2 SVGIG (reference sequence). As DNA, the CDR3 is TGTGCCTACTTAGGCTCTAGCGTTGGTGAGCAGTTCTTC. Translation gives CAYLGSSVGEQFF.

The chain recombines TRBV5-5 with TRBJ1-5; TRBD1 matches 7 bases. The CDR3 contains 15 residues. Germline trimming cut 3 bases from V and 5 bases from J; bases unmatched to any gene: 8. CDR1 and CDR2 (germline): SGHKS, YYEKEE (reference sequence). The DNA for the CDR3 is TGTGCCAGCAGCTACCAGGGGGGACGCTATCAGCCCCAGCATTTT. Translated, it gives CASSYQGGRYQPQHF.

The chain couples TRBV2 to TRBJ2-1, with a weak D call TRBD2 (6 bases). The germline V and J ends were trimmed by 3 bases and 1 base, with 7 bases remaining between them. Germline V lookup: CDR1 SNHLY, CDR2 FYNNEI. The CDR3 runs to 14 residues. The CDR3 sequence: CASSDRGSYNEQFF. The CDR3 region has the DNA TGTGCCAGCAGTGACCGGGGGTCCTACAATGAGCAGTTCTTC.

This clone was counted a single time. The chain recombines TRBV19 with TRBJ2-1; TRBD2 aligns across 9 bases. The CDR3 is 14 amino acids. The germline gives CDR1 LNHDA, CDR2 SQIVND (reference sequence). Losses at the gene ends were 9 bases for V and 0 bases for J; bases not matched to a gene: 3. The CDR3 loop is CASVSGSSYNEQFF. The CDR3 region has the DNA TGTGCCAGCGTTAGCGGGAGCTCCTACAATGAGCAGTTCTTC.

This sequence joins TRBV27 and TRBJ1-5; TRBD1 matches at 10 bases. CDR1 is MNHEY, CDR2 SMNVEV, per germline (reference sequence). The CDR3 covers 15 residues. The J segment lost 4 bases and the V segment lost 5 bases, leaving 5 bases of the junction unmatched. CDR3 region: CASSPGTGANQPQHF. CDR3 coding DNA: TGTGCCAGCAGTCCCGGGACAGGGGCGAATCAGCCCCAGCATTTT.

The chain couples TRBV6-1 to TRBJ2-7; the match to TRBD2 covers 15 bases. Trimming at V came to 9 bases and at J to 2 bases, leaving 2 bases not matched to a gene. This CDR3 has 14 residues. The germline V gene encodes CDR1 MNHNS and CDR2 SASEGT. The CDR3 sequence: CASWTSGRAYEQYF. The CDR3 coding sequence is TGTGCCAGTTGGACTAGCGGGAGGGCCTACGAGCAGTACTTC.

The gene calls are TRBV2 and TRBJ2-7; D call uncertain. There are 11 residues in the CDR3. V lost 6 bases and J 4 bases, leaving 7 bases between the germline ends. The germline CDR1 and CDR2 sequences are SNHLY and FYNNEI. The CDR3 here is CASSPLYEQYF. CDR3 DNA sequence: TGTGCCAGCAGCCCCTTGTACGAGCAGTACTTC.

The gene calls are TRBV5-1 and TRBJ1-6, with 8 positions matching TRBD1. Unmatched junction bases numbered 7, after V lost 3 bases and J lost 5 bases. The CDR3 is 16 residues long. CDR1 is SGHRS, CDR2 YFSETQ, per germline. The CDR3 DNA reads as TGCGCCAGCAGCTCCGACAGGGGAGCGGATAATTCACCCCTCCACTTT. Its translation: CASSSDRGADNSPLHF.

In this sample, this clone turned up a few times. The same CDR3 arises from other DNA sequences in this sample as well. This chain joins TRBV9 and TRBJ2-7, with D unresolved. Germline loops: CDR1 SGDLS, CDR2 YYNGEE. V lost 2 bases and J lost 0, with 9 bases in between. The CDR3 has 14 residues. This CDR3 reads CASSVGGISYEQYF. The CDR3 coding sequence is TGTGCCAGCAGCGTTGGCGGAATCTCCTACGAGCAGTACTTC.

The chain has TRBV7-9 and TRBJ1-1, with TRBD1 matching 7 bases. Unmatched junction bases numbered 2, after V lost 2 bases and J lost 5 bases. Germline assignment: CDR1 SEHNR and CDR2 FQNEAQ (reference sequence). The CDR3 is 13 residues long. The CDR3 sequence is CASSLTGETEAFF. Written as DNA, the CDR3 is TGTGCCAGCAGCTTAACAGGGGAGACTGAAGCTTTCTTT.

The V and J genes are TRBV10-1 and TRBJ2-5, with D possibly TRBD2 on 5 matching bases. CDR1 is WNHNN, CDR2 SYGVQD, per germline (reference sequence). CDR3 size: 14 residues. Trimming removed 0 bases at V and 5 bases at J, with 10 bases between. The CDR3 here is CASSESRGWETQYF. The CDR3 region has the DNA TGCGCCAGCAGTGAGTCTCGGGGTTGGGAGACCCAGTACTTC.

This chain joins TRBV2 and TRBJ2-5; TRBD2 is a possible D gene (6 bases). The V and J ends lost 5 bases and 3 bases respectively, with 13 bases between them. Germline CDR1 SNHLY, CDR2 FYNNEI. This CDR3 has 14 amino acids. Here the CDR3 DNA reads TGTGCCAGCAGTATGGCTAGCGAAAAAGAGACCCAGTACTTC. This encodes CASSMASEKETQYF.

The rearrangement uses TRBV10-3 and TRBJ1-5; no firm D call. V gave up 0 bases and J gave up 0 bases, with 12 bases separating them. The CDR3 contains 17 residues. Germline assignment: CDR1 ENHRY and CDR2 SYGVKD. The CDR3 DNA follows: TGTGCCATCAGTGAGTCGATTAGTGGTTATAGCAATCAGCCCCAGCATTTT. It codes for CAISESISGYSNQPQHF.

This chain uses TRBV6-5 with TRBJ2-1; 8 nucleotides agree with TRBD2. From germline, CDR1 is MNHEY and CDR2 SVGAGI. This CDR3 region has 15 residues. With V trimmed by 6 bases and J by 7 bases, 11 bases remained unmatched. DNA of the CDR3: TGTGCCAGCAGCCTCGGGGGGGGGCGACTAAATGAGCAGTTCTTC. Protein: CASSLGGGRLNEQFF.

V and J are TRBV4-1 and TRBJ1-1, with D possibly being TRBD1 (6 bases). Per germline, CDR1 MGHRA and CDR2 YSYEKL. V lost 5 bases, J lost 1 base, and 11 bases lay in between. The CDR3 has 14 residues. The CDR3 sequence: CASSVGQQNTEAFF. CDR3 nucleotide sequence: TGCGCCAGCAGCGTAGGACAGCAGAACACTGAAGCTTTCTTT.

The chain carries TRBV10-3 and TRBJ1-5; 8 nucleotides match TRBD1. Germline CDR1 reads ENHRY; CDR2 reads SYGVKD. CDR3 length: 14 residues. V dropped 3 bases and J dropped 8; count of bases not matched to a gene: 6. CDR3 sequence (DNA): TGTGCCATCAGTGAATCAGGGGGCGGGAAGCCCCAGCATTTT. This gives the protein CAISESGGGKPQHF.